These T cell receptor beta chains were read from a single sample in a study of cytomegalovirus exposure and HLA in healthy donors. The assay was immunoSEQ multiplex PCR, and TCRdb's table has in-frame clones only and misses some. This repertoire shows 150,000 to 200,000 clones, 80% found once; its top ten account for over 13%. The specimen was PBMCs. These receptors came from a woman in her thirties or forties in good health and CMV-seronegative. The CDR3 runs from the conserved cysteine through the conserved F or W. The D gene is left open where the match is weak. Only some rows state a clone size, as once, few, many or a class for expanded clones.

V	D	size	J	CDR3	DNA
TRBV28	TRBD1	NA	TRBJ1-5	CASSYRGRRGNQPQHF	TGTGCCAGCAGTTACAGGGGTCGTAGGGGCAATCAGCCCCAGCATTTT
TRBV19	NA	NA	TRBJ2-1	CASSFWDGGNEQFF	TGTGCCAGTAGTTTTTGGGACGGGGGAAATGAGCAGTTCTTC
TRBV19	TRBD1	NA	TRBJ1-5	CASKGAGQPQHF	TGTGCCAGTAAGGGGGCAGGACAGCCCCAGCATTTT
TRBV20-1	NA	NA	TRBJ2-1	CSAGDFDEQFF	TGCAGTGCTGGGGACTTTGATGAGCAGTTCTTC
TRBV2	NA	NA	TRBJ2-1	CASSDLRGFGEQFF	TGTGCCAGCAGCGATTTACGCGGGTTTGGTGAGCAGTTCTTC
TRBV5-8	NA	once	TRBJ1-1	CASSDRGLGNTEAFF	TGTGCCAGCAGCGACCGAGGGCTTGGGAACACTGAAGCTTTCTTT
TRBV7-2	NA	NA	TRBJ1-3	CASSFGTGTGNTIYF	TGTGCCAGCAGCTTCGGAACAGGGACTGGAAACACCATATATTTT
TRBV5-1	TRBD1	NA	TRBJ1-3	CASSPEGTGTKLGNTIYF	TGCGCCAGCAGCCCCGAAGGGACAGGGACGAAACTGGGAAACACCATATATTTT
TRBV19	TRBD2	NA	TRBJ2-1	CASSIGASGIYEQFF	TGTGCCAGTAGTATAGGGGCTAGCGGGATTTATGAGCAGTTCTTC
TRBV7-9	TRBD2	NA	TRBJ2-7	CASSSRTGTTSYEQYF	TGTGCCAGCAGCTCCCGGACCGGGACTACCTCCTACGAGCAGTACTTC
TRBV9	TRBD2	NA	TRBJ2-3	CASSVAGGPKQYF	TGTGCCAGCAGCGTAGCGGGGGGGCCTAAGCAGTATTTT
TRBV6-6	TRBD1	NA	TRBJ1-5	CASKQDRASNQPQHF	TGTGCCAGCAAACAGGACAGGGCTAGCAATCAGCCCCAGCATTTT
TRBV29-1	NA	NA	TRBJ1-4	CSVEPRGANEKLFF	TGCAGCGTTGAACCCAGGGGCGCCAATGAAAAACTGTTTTTT
TRBV4-1	NA	NA	TRBJ1-2	CASSPGGANYGYTF	TGCGCCAGCAGCCCTGGCGGAGCTAACTATGGCTACACCTTC
TRBV2	NA	NA	TRBJ2-3	CASSEVGGVSTDTQYF	TGTGCCAGCAGTGAAGTAGGCGGGGTGTCCACAGATACGCAGTATTTT
TRBV27	NA	NA	TRBJ2-3	CASSLDVGETDTQYF	TGTGCCAGCAGTTTAGACGTCGGAGAGACAGATACGCAGTATTTT
TRBV5-4	NA	NA	TRBJ2-3	CASSFRGGTDTQYF	TGTGCCAGCAGCTTCCGCGGGGGCACAGATACGCAGTATTTT
TRBV7-2	NA	NA	TRBJ1-1	CASSFFNSVNTEAFF	TGTGCCAGCAGCTTTTTTAACAGTGTGAACACTGAAGCTTTCTTT
TRBV9	NA	NA	TRBJ2-7	CASSVAAGTSYEQYF	TGTGCCAGCAGCGTAGCGGCAGGAACCTCCTACGAGCAGTACTTC
TRBV5-5	TRBD2	few	TRBJ2-7	CASSLDGGVLWEQYF	TGTGCCAGCAGCTTGGACGGGGGGGTGTTGTGGGAGCAGTACTTC
TRBV7-7	TRBD2	few	TRBJ2-7	CASSQGLAGTYEQYF	TGTGCTAGCAGCCAAGGACTAGCGGGAACCTACGAGCAGTACTTC
TRBV6-5	NA	NA	TRBJ1-1	CASSYGAGMPTEAFF	TGTGCCAGCAGTTACGGGGCAGGGATGCCCACTGAAGCTTTCTTT
TRBV10-3	TRBD1	NA	TRBJ2-7	CAISRTGPDEQYF	TGTGCCATCAGTCGGACAGGTCCGGACGAGCAGTACTTC
TRBV21-1	NA	NA	TRBJ2-5	CASTSSPAGKGGETQYF	TGTGCCAGCACCTCAAGCCCAGCGGGAAAGGGGGGAGAGACCCAGTACTTC
TRBV5-6	NA	NA	TRBJ2-1	CASSLVARYFTREQFF	TGTGCCAGCAGCTTGGTAGCTAGGTATTTTACAAGGGAGCAGTTCTTC
TRBV7-2	NA	once	TRBJ1-5	CASSLTADSNQPQHF	TGTGCCAGCAGCTTAACAGCAGATAGCAATCAGCCCCAGCATTTT
TRBV5-1	TRBD1	NA	TRBJ1-6	CASSLGTGGGSYNSPLHF	TGCGCCAGCAGCTTGGGGACAGGGGGCGGCTCCTATAATTCACCCCTCCACTTT
TRBV19	TRBD1	NA	TRBJ1-1	CASTPGQLNTEAFF	TGTGCCAGTACCCCGGGACAGCTGAACACTGAAGCTTTCTTT
TRBV6-5	TRBD2	NA	TRBJ2-2	CASRISGNAGELFF	TGTGCCAGCAGAATTAGCGGGAATGCCGGGGAGCTGTTTTTT
TRBV28	NA	NA	TRBJ2-3	CASSLRRADTQYF	TGTGCCAGCAGTTTGAGGAGGGCGGATACGCAGTATTTT
TRBV27	NA	NA	TRBJ2-1	CASSSVRQDHSYNEQFF	TGTGCCAGCAGTTCCGTCAGACAGGACCACTCCTACAATGAGCAGTTCTTC
TRBV30	NA	NA	TRBJ1-4	CAWSPGQSATNEKLFF	TGTGCCTGGAGTCCTGGACAGTCCGCAACTAATGAAAAACTGTTTTTT
TRBV30	TRBD1	NA	TRBJ2-5	CAWSKTRGETQYF	TGTGCCTGGAGCAAAACCAGGGGGGAGACCCAGTACTTC
TRBV30	NA	NA	TRBJ1-2	CAWRPKGLNYGYTF	TGTGCCTGGAGGCCGAAGGGGCTTAACTATGGCTACACCTTC
TRBV19	TRBD1	NA	TRBJ2-2	CASSIAGQGYTGELFF	TGTGCCAGTAGTATAGCGGGACAGGGGTACACCGGGGAGCTGTTTTTT
TRBV5-1	NA	NA	TRBJ2-7	CASSLTGTEQYF	TGCGCCAGCAGCTTAACAGGGACCGAGCAGTACTTC
TRBV27	TRBD2	NA	TRBJ2-1	CAGSAGTSGSNEQFF	TGTGCCGGCAGCGCAGGGACTAGCGGGAGTAATGAGCAGTTCTTC
TRBV7-2	NA	NA	TRBJ1-2	CASSLDRIYGYTF	TGTGCCAGCAGCTTAGACAGGATCTATGGCTACACCTTC
TRBV13	NA	NA	TRBJ2-7	CASSLGRSYEQYF	TGTGCCAGCAGCTTAGGGCGATCCTACGAGCAGTACTTC
TRBV14	TRBD1	NA	TRBJ1-1	CASSLYRGRTEAFF	TGTGCCAGCAGCCTATACAGGGGGAGAACTGAAGCTTTCTTT
TRBV5-6	TRBD1	NA	TRBJ2-4	CASSLVDRAKNSQYF	TGTGCCAGCAGCTTGGTGGACAGGGCCAAAAACAGTCAGTACTTC
TRBV6-1	NA	NA	TRBJ2-5	CASTPFQETQYF	TGTGCCAGCACCCCGTTCCAAGAGACCCAGTACTTC
TRBV28	NA	few	TRBJ1-1	CASSLVTNTEAFF	TGTGCCAGCAGTTTAGTTACAAACACTGAAGCTTTCTTT
TRBV25-1	TRBD1	NA	TRBJ1-4	CASSEPGTGNEKLFF	TGTGCCAGCAGTGAGCCCGGGACAGGGAATGAAAAACTGTTTTTT
TRBV4-2	NA	NA	TRBJ1-1	CASSHPRVPTEAFF	TGTGCCAGCAGCCATCCCAGGGTACCCACTGAAGCTTTCTTT
TRBV19	TRBD2	NA	TRBJ2-6	CASSKAGADYSGANVLTF	TGTGCCAGTAGTAAGGCGGGAGCGGACTATTCTGGGGCCAACGTCCTGACTTTC
TRBV4-3	TRBD1	NA	TRBJ2-7	CASSPGQGAYEQYF	TGCGCCAGCAGCCCGGGACAGGGTGCCTACGAGCAGTACTTC
TRBV4-2	TRBD2	NA	TRBJ2-3	CASSDPPGTSGGDTQYF	TGTGCCAGCAGCGACCCCCCCGGGACTAGCGGGGGAGATACGCAGTATTTT
TRBV7-3	TRBD2	NA	TRBJ2-5	CASSLHAGGLKETQYF	TGTGCCAGCAGCTTACACGCGGGGGGCCTTAAAGAGACCCAGTACTTC
TRBV29-1	TRBD1	NA	TRBJ2-7	CSVTTGGSYEQYF	TGCAGCGTGACTACAGGGGGATCCTACGAGCAGTACTTC
TRBV6-6	TRBD1	once	TRBJ1-2	CASSSQGTGSNYGYTF	TGTGCCAGCAGTTCCCAAGGGACAGGATCAAACTATGGCTACACCTTC
TRBV5-4	NA	once	TRBJ2-5	CASSTYGLSIGEQYF	TGTGCCAGCAGTACTTACGGCCTCTCCATCGGGGAGCAGTACTTC
TRBV5-1	TRBD1	NA	TRBJ2-3	CASSEDRSTDTQYF	TGCGCCAGCAGCGAGGACAGGAGCACAGATACGCAGTATTTT
TRBV18	TRBD1	NA	TRBJ1-5	CASSTDRGLNQPQHF	TGTGCCAGCTCAACGGACAGGGGGCTAAATCAGCCCCAGCATTTT
TRBV7-9	NA	NA	TRBJ1-1	CASSQDSSMGAFF	TGTGCCAGCAGCCAGGACAGTTCCATGGGAGCTTTCTTT
TRBV14	NA	NA	TRBJ1-1	CASSQRSGPPSTEAFF	TGTGCCAGCAGCCAGAGAAGCGGACCCCCGAGCACTGAAGCTTTCTTT